The next 19 T cell receptor beta chains were all read from a single sample in a study of Ad26.COV2.S vaccination and SARS-CoV-2 variants. The treatment: around 19 received Ad26.COV2.S at low or high dose, single or two shots; several received placebo; per-sample allocation not given. Day 63 after the first vaccine or placebo injection was the time point for sampling. Libraries were prepared by immunoSEQ multiplex PCR; TCRdb keeps only in-frame clonotypes and omits some of them. The table has about 680,000 clones, more than 70% seen once. This material consisted of peripheral blood, taken in a trial of Ad26.COV2.S vaccine versus placebo. These receptors came from a person aged 18-65 years who received the Ad26.COV2.S COVID-19 vaccine or a placebo.

V gene TRBV20-1 combines with J gene TRBJ2-5, with D unresolved. CDR1 is DFQATT, CDR2 SNEGSKA, per germline (reference sequence). V was pared by 5 bases and J by 0 bases, with 4 bases between. The CDR3 is made up of 11 amino acids. CDR3 region: CSAENQETQYF. In nucleotides, the CDR3 is TGCAGTGCTGAGAACCAAGAGACCCAGTACTTC.

The chain joins TRBV7-6 to TRBJ1-3; D remains unclear. Germline CDR1 reads SGHVS; CDR2 reads FNYEAQ. The germline V and J ends were trimmed by 10 bases and 3 bases, with 16 bases remaining between them. The CDR3 contains 14 residues. In DNA, the CDR3 is TGTGCCACCGGGGAGCAGATGGTTGGAAACACCATATATTTT. Its translation is CATGEQMVGNTIYF.

This sequence joins TRBV18 and TRBJ1-4; tentative D call: TRBD1 (5 bases). CDR3 length: 14 residues. The V end lost 2 bases, the J end lost 7 bases, and 11 bases lay between the germline ends. Per the germline V gene, CDR1 is KGHSH and CDR2 is LQKENI. The CDR3 is CASSPSGRSEKLFF. In DNA form, the CDR3 reads TGTGCCAGCTCACCATCGGGGCGGAGTGAAAAACTGTTTTTT.

V is TRBV4-3 and J is TRBJ1-2; 8 bases align to TRBD1. J lost 4 bases, V lost 0 bases, and 7 bases had no gene match. The CDR3 consists of 16 residues. The germline CDR1 and CDR2 sequences are LGHNA and YSLEER. This chain's CDR3 is CASSQDVLDRAYGYTF. In DNA form, the CDR3 reads TGCGCCAGCAGCCAAGATGTCCTGGACAGGGCCTATGGCTACACCTTC.

The chain carries TRBV30 and TRBJ2-5; D uncertain. Trimming pared 2 bases from V and 5 bases from J, leaving 6 bases between. The CDR3 covers 11 residues. Germline CDR1 is GTSNPN and CDR2 is SVGIG (reference sequence). The CDR3 nucleotides are TGTGCCTGGAGTAACTTCGAGACCCAGTACTTC. It translates to CAWSNFETQYF.

The chain combines TRBV4-2 with TRBJ2-7; 7 nucleotides align to TRBD2. The trim removed 3 bases at V and 4 bases at J, leaving 9 bases unmatched. The V gene's germline CDR1 is LGHNA and CDR2 YNFKEQ. The CDR3 length is 15 residues. For the CDR3, the DNA is TGTGCCAGCAGCCAGAGCGGGACGAGTATTTACGAGCAGTACTTC. Translation: CASSQSGTSIYEQYF.

The V and J genes are TRBV5-8 and TRBJ2-5; a weak D match, TRBD1 (6 bases). This CDR3 is built from 16 residues. The germline CDR1 and CDR2 sequences are SGHTS and YDEGEE. The ends were cut back, 0 bases at V and 5 bases at J, with 17 bases in the middle. Written as DNA, the CDR3 is TGTGCCAGCAGCTTGGCCGGGACACTAGTCAGCGAGACCCAGTACTTC. Protein sequence: CASSLAGTLVSETQYF.

This clone came up once. This chain connects TRBV25-1 to TRBJ2-7; D unresolved. Per the germline V gene, CDR1 is MGHDK and CDR2 is SYGVNS. The CDR3 extends over 13 amino acids. Trimming took off 3 bases at V and 1 base at J, with 7 bases between the two ends. The CDR3 here is CASSDDTSYEQYF. DNA for the CDR3: TGTGCCAGCAGTGACGACACGTCCTACGAGCAGTACTTC.

J is TRBJ2-2 and V is TRBV6-5, with TRBD1 matching over 7 bases. V was pared by 6 bases and J by 0 bases, with 4 bases of the junction left unmatched. The CDR3 extends over 15 amino acids. The germline V gene has CDR1 MNHEY and CDR2 SVGAGI. In DNA, the CDR3 is TGTGCCAGCAGCACCGGGACAGCGAACACCGGGGAGCTGTTTTTT. Amino acid sequence: CASSTGTANTGELFF.

V is TRBV30 and J is TRBJ1-1, with TRBD1 matching 8 bases. Germline V gives CDR1 GTSNPN, CDR2 SVGIG (reference sequence). V was pared by 5 bases and J by 4 bases, with 3 bases of the junction left unmatched. This CDR3 comprises 12 residues. The CDR3 bases are TGTGCCTGGCAGGGGGCGGTCACTGAAGCTTTCTTT. As protein: CAWQGAVTEAFF.

Details on this clone: This specimen includes other DNA sequences encoding the same CDR3. The chain uses TRBV27 and TRBJ1-2; D might be TRBD1 (5 bases). The CDR3 covers 12 residues. CDR1 is MNHEY and CDR2 is SMNVEV in the germline V gene (reference sequence). The V end lost 2 bases, the J end lost 6 bases, and 7 bases lay between the germline ends. The CDR3 DNA reads TGTGCCAGCAGTTTAAAGGGGAATGGCTACACCTTC. Translating gives CASSLKGNGYTF.

This chain joins TRBV7-6 and TRBJ2-1; unclear D gene. The V gene lost 6 bases and the J gene lost 4 bases, with 7 bases spanning the gap. This CDR3 region has 12 residues. CDR1 is SGHVS and CDR2 is FNYEAQ in the germline V gene. The CDR3 loop reads CASSELYNEQFF. CDR3 DNA sequence: TGTGCCAGCAGTGAACTTTACAATGAGCAGTTCTTC.

This chain joins TRBV4-1 and TRBJ1-1; D gene unclear. V lost 0 bases and J lost 0, with 8 bases in between. This CDR3 region has 15 residues. CDR1 and CDR2 from the germline V gene are MGHRA and YSYEKL. CDR3 in amino acids: CASSQEVGVNTEAFF. DNA of the CDR3: TGCGCCAGCAGCCAAGAGGTGGGAGTGAACACTGAAGCTTTCTTT.

The CDR3 nucleotides are TGTGCCAGCAGCTTGGACAGTACAAACACCATATATTTT. This translates into CASSLDSTNTIYF. The chain uses TRBV7-9 and TRBJ1-3; maybe TRBD1 (6 bases). The germline V gene encodes CDR1 SEHNR and CDR2 FQNEAQ (reference sequence). This CDR3 spans 13 amino acids. V was cut by 3 bases and J by 6 bases, with 9 bases left in between.

The chain combines TRBV5-4 with TRBJ2-1; 11 bases agree with TRBD2. The V gene end was trimmed by 4 bases and the J gene end by 1 base; junction bases not matched to a gene: 1. Germline V gene sequence: CDR1 SGHNT, CDR2 YYREEE (reference sequence). The CDR3 is made up of 15 amino acids. This chain's CDR3 is CASSGTSGSYNEQFF. The CDR3 coding sequence is TGTGCCAGCAGCGGGACTAGCGGTTCCTACAATGAGCAGTTCTTC.

The rearrangement uses TRBV19 and TRBJ1-5; 7 nucleotides match TRBD1. Germline loops: CDR1 LNHDA, CDR2 SQIVND (reference sequence). The CDR3 contains 15 residues. V shed 4 bases and J 5 bases; nucleotides not matched to a gene: 8. The CDR3 DNA follows: TGTGCCAGTAGTAAGGGGGCGGGGGTAGATCAGCCCCAGCATTTT. This encodes CASSKGAGVDQPQHF. The full variable domain, with the rest looked up from reference TRBV19 and TRBJ1-5, is DGGITQSPKYLFRKEGQNVTLSCEQNLNHDAMYWYRQDPGQGLRLIYYSQIVNDFQKGDIAEGYSVSREKKESFPLTVTSAQKNPTAFYLCASSKGAGVDQPQHFGDGTRLSIL.

This chain links TRBV5-6 with TRBJ2-1, with 10 bases that match TRBD2. CDR3 length: 16 amino acids. V lost 5 bases to trimming and J lost 8 bases; unmatched junction nucleotides: 13. Germline CDR1 and CDR2: SGHDT and YYEEEE. The CDR3 spells CASRGGPSGRLDEQFF. The CDR3 DNA follows: TGTGCCAGCAGGGGGGGCCCTAGCGGGAGATTGGATGAGCAGTTCTTC. The full variable domain, completed using reference TRBV5-6 and TRBJ2-1, is DAGVTQSPTHLIKTRGQQVTLRCSPKSGHDTVSWYQQALGQGPQFIFQYYEEEERQRGNFPDRFSGHQFPNYSSELNVNALLLGDSALYLCASRGGPSGRLDEQFFGPGTRLTVL.

CDR3 sequence (DNA): TGTGCCAGCAGCTTAGGGGGGTCCTATAATTCACCCCTCCACTTT. It specifies CASSLGGSYNSPLHF. The chain links TRBV7-2 to TRBJ1-6; perhaps TRBD1 as D (5 bases). CDR1 SGHTA and CDR2 FQGNSA come from the germline V gene. The CDR3 consists of 15 residues. V lost 1 base, J lost 1 base, and 5 bases lay in between. The entire variable domain, with the rest obtained from reference TRBV7-2 and TRBJ1-6, is as follows: GAGVSQSPSNKVTEKGKDVELRCDPISGHTALYWYRQSLGQGLEFLIYFQGNSAPDKSGLPSDRFSAERTGGSVSTLTIQRTQQEDSAVYLCASSLGGSYNSPLHFGNGTRLTVT.

The gene calls are TRBV7-9 and TRBJ2-7; D remains unclear. Per the germline V gene, CDR1 is SEHNR and CDR2 is FQNEAQ (reference sequence). V shed 1 base and J shed 3 bases, with 16 bases lying between them. The CDR3 sequence is 16 residues long. This CDR3 is CASSLVGPTTLYEQYF. In DNA, the CDR3 is TGTGCCAGCAGCTTAGTGGGTCCCACCACCCTCTACGAGCAGTACTTC.